Below are 19 T cell receptor beta chains sequenced from a single sample in a study of response to subunit inactivated influenza vaccine. One entry per CDR3 protein results from TCRdb running MiXCR on the RT-PCR reads. Among about 520,000 distinct CDR3 sequences listed, less than 30% were seen once. The sample in question was CD4+ T cells sorted from PBMCs, obtained 5 days after vaccination. These receptors came from a man in his fifties who received an inactivated influenza vaccine.

The chain links TRBV5-1 to TRBJ1-6, with D unresolved. Per the germline V gene, CDR1 is SGHRS and CDR2 is YFSETQ. CDR3 size: 16 residues. V lost 4 bases and J lost 9, with 20 bases in between. CDR3 bases: TGCGCCAGCAGCCCGGCGGGCGGCTCTCGGGGTTCACCCCTCCACTTT. Translated: CASSPAGGSRGSPLHF. The full variable domain, rest sourced from reference TRBV5-1 and TRBJ1-6, is KAGVTQTPRYLIKTRGQQVTLSCSPISGHRSVSWYQQTPGQGLQFLFEYFSETQRNKGNFPGRFSGRQFSNSRSEMNVSTLELGDSALYLCASSPAGGSRGSPLHFGNGTRLTVT.

This clonotype was recorded at least ten times. This rearrangement joins TRBV20-1 to TRBJ2-5; D not resolved. The length of the CDR3 is 10 residues. Germline values: CDR1 DFQATT, CDR2 SNEGSKA (reference sequence). Between the trimmed V and J ends, which lost 2 bases and 5 bases, there was a span of 3 bases. This chain's CDR3 is CSARTETQYF. CDR3 in DNA: TGCAGTGCTAGAACCGAGACCCAGTACTTC.

The chain recombines TRBV6-2 or TRBV6-3 with TRBJ2-3; D perhaps matches TRBD2 (6 bases). The ends were cut back, 7 bases at V and 5 bases at J, with 19 bases in the middle. The CDR3 extends over 15 amino acids. Germline lookup yields CDR1 MNHEY and CDR2 SVGEGT. DNA of the CDR3: TGTGCCAGCACCTTTGGTGGGGGGTCCGGAGATACGCAGTATTTT. This sequence encodes CASTFGGGSGDTQYF.

This clonotype was recorded a few times. The rearrangement uses TRBV20-1 and TRBJ2-7; D uncertain. The CDR3 runs to 10 residues. Germline CDR1 reads DFQATT; CDR2 reads SNEGSKA (reference sequence). Trimming cost V 5 bases and J 3 bases, with 5 bases left between them. DNA for the CDR3: TGCAGTGCTGGGCTCTACGAGCAGTACTTC. It encodes CSAGLYEQYF.

The rearrangement links TRBV6-1 to TRBJ1-5; 8 nucleotides agree with TRBD1. Germline V gene lookup returns CDR1 MNHNS and CDR2 SASEGT. V was pared by 8 bases and J by 6 bases, with 15 bases of the junction left unmatched. The CDR3 totals 16 residues. Written as DNA, the CDR3 is TGTGCCAGCGGCCTAGGCCAGGGGGCGCACGGTCAGCCCCAGCATTTT. This gives the protein CASGLGQGAHGQPQHF.

The J gene is TRBJ2-5, the V gene TRBV10-3, with a tentative D call TRBD1 (6 bases). Between the trimmed V and J ends, which lost 2 bases and 0 bases, there was a span of 10 bases. The CDR3 has 15 residues. CDR1 ENHRY and CDR2 SYGVKD come from the germline V gene. The CDR3 DNA reads TGTGCCATCAGTGAGCTTTACAGGGACCAAGAGACCCAGTACTTC. As protein: CAISELYRDQETQYF.

The chain couples TRBV20-1 to TRBJ2-1, with TRBD1 identical over 10 bases. V lost 5 bases and J lost 8; bases outside the gene matches: 6. The CDR3 is made up of 13 amino acids. Germline CDR1 DFQATT, CDR2 SNEGSKA (reference sequence). The DNA for the CDR3 is TGCAGTGCTCGATGGACAGGGGGTTATGAGCAGTTCTTC. Translating gives CSARWTGGYEQFF.

Comments on this clonotype: The junction shows a germline mismatch at one end, possibly a read error. The chain recombines TRBV7-7 with TRBJ2-2, with D perhaps TRBD1 (6 bases). The germline V gene encodes CDR1 SSHAT and CDR2 FNYEAQ (reference sequence). The CDR3 loop spans 15 amino acids. CDR3 coding DNA: TGTGCTAGCAGCCTCGACAGGTTGAACACCGGGGAGCTGTTTTTT. Its protein product is CASSLDRLNTGELFF.

This clonotype was recorded a few times. The rearrangement uses TRBV7-9 and TRBJ1-6; weak D call: TRBD1 (6 bases). Germline lookup yields CDR1 SEHNR and CDR2 FQNEAQ (reference sequence). This CDR3 is built from 16 residues. The V gene lost 1 base and the J gene lost 6 bases, with 13 bases spanning the gap. The CDR3 nucleotides read TGTGCCAGCAGCTTAGGGATGGGACATGTTAATTCACCCCTCCACTTT. Translating gives CASSLGMGHVNSPLHF. The whole variable domain, filled in from reference TRBV7-9 and TRBJ1-6, reads DTGVSQNPRHKITKRGQNVTFRCDPISEHNRLYWYRQTLGQGPEFLTYFQNEAQLEKSRLLSDRFSAERPKGSFSTLEIQRTEQGDSAMYLCASSLGMGHVNSPLHFGNGTRLTVT.

Here the CDR3 DNA reads TGTGCCAGCAGCTCTATGACAGGCTCGAGCTCTGGGGCCAACGTCCTGACTTTC. Encoded protein: CASSSMTGSSSGANVLTF. The rearrangement uses TRBV6-2 or TRBV6-3 and TRBJ2-6, with D maybe TRBD1 (6 bases). Germline V gene lookup returns CDR1 MNHEY and CDR2 SVGEGT. CDR3 length: 18 amino acids. Deletions cut 6 bases from V and 0 bases from J, with 18 bases between.

The chain combines TRBV2 with TRBJ2-7; 12 bases match TRBD2. V gave up 4 bases and J gave up 7 bases; unmatched junction bases: 5. This CDR3 region has 14 residues. Germline assignment: CDR1 SNHLY and CDR2 FYNNEI. In nucleotides, the CDR3 is TGTGCCAGCAGTGGACTAGCGGGAGTAAGGGAGCAGTACTTC. Protein sequence: CASSGLAGVREQYF.

The chain employs TRBV5-1 and TRBJ2-7, with 9 bases lining up with TRBD2. Trimming at V came to 0 bases and at J to 0 bases, leaving 4 bases not matched to a gene. Germline lookup yields CDR1 SGHRS and CDR2 YFSETQ. The length of the CDR3 is 16 residues. This chain's CDR3 is CASSLVGGRASYEQYF. CDR3 DNA sequence: TGCGCCAGCAGCTTGGTTGGCGGGAGGGCCTCCTACGAGCAGTACTTC.

This clonotype showed up just a few times. The genes are TRBV29-1 and TRBJ2-5; D gene ambiguous. The CDR3 has 11 amino acids. Germline V gene sequence: CDR1 SQVTM, CDR2 ANQGSEA. With 4 bases removed from V and 5 bases from J, the gap between germline ends came to 8 bases. The CDR3 loop reads CSVGFSETQYF. In DNA form, the CDR3 reads TGCAGCGTTGGTTTTAGCGAGACCCAGTACTTC.

This clonotype was detected only a few times. V is TRBV12-3 or TRBV12-4 and J is TRBJ2-3; 7 nucleotides agree with TRBD2. Trimming at V came to 7 bases and at J to 7 bases, leaving 8 bases not matched to a gene. The CDR3 contains 13 residues. CDR3 sequence reads: CASKRAGDNTQYF. The CDR3 DNA sequence: TGTGCCAGCAAACGCGCGGGAGATAATACGCAGTATTTT.

The V gene is TRBV7-8, the J gene TRBJ2-4; 9 positions agree with TRBD2. The CDR3 runs 19 residues. J was trimmed by 3 bases and V by 5 bases; bases with no gene match: 17. Germline assignment: CDR1 SGHVS and CDR2 FQNEAQ. In nucleotides, the CDR3 is TGTGCCAGCAGCCCCCCGCCTTGGCGGGAGGGCCGGGGCAAAAACATTCAGTACTTC. As protein: CASSPPPWREGRGKNIQYF.

This chain links TRBV7-6 with TRBJ2-2; D ambiguous. CDR3 length: 15 residues. Deletions cut 1 base from V and 2 bases from J, with 8 bases between. Germline V gives CDR1 SGHVS, CDR2 FNYEAQ. For the CDR3, the DNA is TGTGCCAGCAGCTTAGAGTACAGCAACACCGGGGAGCTGTTTTTT. It encodes CASSLEYSNTGELFF.

The chain recombines TRBV28 with TRBJ2-1; 11 bases are a match to TRBD1. Germline CDR1 MDHEN, CDR2 SYDVKM. The CDR3 sequence is 15 residues long. The J segment lost 9 bases and the V segment lost 2 bases, leaving 6 bases of the junction unmatched. The CDR3 is CASSLGQGAHFEQFF. In nucleotides, the CDR3 is TGTGCCAGCAGTTTAGGACAGGGGGCTCACTTTGAGCAGTTCTTC.

This clonotype was counted a few times. The V and J genes are TRBV2 and TRBJ1-1, with TRBD1 matching 8 bases. V lost 11 bases and J lost 4; bases outside the gene matches: 12. The CDR3 consists of 14 residues. Germline CDR1 and CDR2: SNHLY and FYNNEI. CDR3: CAGKFDRGGTEAFF. The CDR3 DNA follows: TGTGCCGGCAAATTCGACAGGGGCGGCACTGAAGCTTTCTTT. The full variable domain, its missing parts supplied by reference TRBV2 and TRBJ1-1, is EPEVTQTPSHQVTQMGQEVILRCVPISNHLYFYWYRQILGQKVEFLVSFYNNEISEKSEIFDDQFSVERPDGSNFTLKIRSTKLEDSAMYFCAGKFDRGGTEAFFGQGTRLTVV.

For the CDR3, the DNA is TGTGCCAGCAGTTACTTCTCCGGGCTCACAGATACGCAGTATTTT. Protein: CASSYFSGLTDTQYF. The rearrangement uses TRBV6-5 and TRBJ2-3; D gene unclear. This CDR3 region has 15 residues. The germline CDR1 and CDR2 sequences are MNHEY and SVGAGI. V was cut by 1 base and J by 2 bases, with 10 bases left in between.